The 6 T cell receptor beta chains in this list originate from one sample, sequenced in a study of blood T cell repertoires in COVID-19. Generated by immunoSEQ multiplex PCR, the TCRdb table keeps only in-frame clones and is missing some. The sample holds some 700,000 clones, more than 80% seen once. Material for sequencing was peripheral blood. The receptors stem from a woman aged 18-29 years with acute or convalescent COVID-19.

The chain joins TRBV13 to TRBJ2-1; D may be TRBD1 (6 bases). The germline V gene has CDR1 PRHDT and CDR2 FYEKMQ (reference sequence). V was pared by 4 bases and J by 12 bases, with 22 bases between. This CDR3 has 15 amino acids. The CDR3 coding sequence is TGTGCCAGCAGCTCAGTAGGACAGTCACCTCTTTGGCAGTTCTTC. Protein sequence: CASSSVGQSPLWQFF.

J is TRBJ2-7 and V is TRBV7-6; tentative D call: TRBD2 (5 bases). Germline CDR1 reads SGHVS; CDR2 reads FNYEAQ. The CDR3 runs 14 residues. Trimming stripped 1 base from V and 4 bases from J, with 11 bases between. CDR3 sequence: CASSLEAGGYEQYF. The CDR3 DNA sequence: TGTGCCAGCAGCTTAGAGGCGGGTGGTTACGAGCAGTACTTC.

The chain carries TRBV10-3 and TRBJ2-7, with 8 bases aligning to TRBD1. V trimming: 3 bases; J trimming: 4 bases; junction bases outside the gene matches: 8. This CDR3 comprises 15 residues. Germline lookup yields CDR1 ENHRY and CDR2 SYGVKD. CDR3 DNA sequence: TGTGCCATCAGTGACTCCGGACAGGGAGTATACGAGCAGTACTTC. Its protein is CAISDSGQGVYEQYF.

The chain is built from TRBV6-6 and TRBJ1-6; D is perhaps TRBD1 (5 bases). This CDR3 spans 15 amino acids. Germline assignment: CDR1 MNHNY and CDR2 SVGAGI (reference sequence). With 5 bases removed from V and 8 bases from J, the gap between germline ends came to 16 bases. The CDR3 loop is CASSLVGRADSPLHF. In DNA, the CDR3 is TGTGCCAGCAGTCTGGTCGGCAGGGCGGATTCACCCCTCCACTTT.

The chain joins TRBV5-1 to TRBJ1-3; D may be TRBD1 (6 bases). In germline, CDR1 is SGHRS, CDR2 YFSETQ. The V and J ends lost 0 bases and 0 bases respectively, with 13 bases between them. There are 17 residues in the CDR3. The CDR3 protein is CASSLGSRDNSGNTIYF. CDR3 DNA: TGCGCCAGCAGCTTGGGGTCCCGGGACAACTCTGGAAACACCATATATTTT.

CDR3 amino acids: CASGIRDNTDTQYF. DNA for the CDR3: TGTGCCAGCGGTATTAGGGACAACACAGATACGCAGTATTTT. This chain connects TRBV25-1 to TRBJ2-3; D might be TRBD1 (6 bases). Trimming took 8 bases from V and 2 from J, leaving 14 bases between them. CDR1 and CDR2 from the germline V gene are MGHDK and SYGVNS. The CDR3 covers 14 residues.